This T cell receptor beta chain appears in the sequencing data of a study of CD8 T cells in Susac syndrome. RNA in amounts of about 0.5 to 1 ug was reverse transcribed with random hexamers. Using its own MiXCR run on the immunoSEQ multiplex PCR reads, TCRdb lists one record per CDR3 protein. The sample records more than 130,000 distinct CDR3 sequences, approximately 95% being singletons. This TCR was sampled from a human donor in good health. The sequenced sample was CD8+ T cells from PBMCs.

This chain's CDR3 is CASSAFGYNEQFF. For the CDR3, the DNA is TGTGCCAGTAGTGCCTTCGGGTACAATGAGCAGTTCTTC. This chain connects TRBV19 to TRBJ2-1; D gene ambiguous. V was clipped by 5 bases and J by 4 bases, with 9 bases between them. This CDR3 region has 13 residues. The germline V gene encodes CDR1 LNHDA and CDR2 SQIVND (reference sequence).